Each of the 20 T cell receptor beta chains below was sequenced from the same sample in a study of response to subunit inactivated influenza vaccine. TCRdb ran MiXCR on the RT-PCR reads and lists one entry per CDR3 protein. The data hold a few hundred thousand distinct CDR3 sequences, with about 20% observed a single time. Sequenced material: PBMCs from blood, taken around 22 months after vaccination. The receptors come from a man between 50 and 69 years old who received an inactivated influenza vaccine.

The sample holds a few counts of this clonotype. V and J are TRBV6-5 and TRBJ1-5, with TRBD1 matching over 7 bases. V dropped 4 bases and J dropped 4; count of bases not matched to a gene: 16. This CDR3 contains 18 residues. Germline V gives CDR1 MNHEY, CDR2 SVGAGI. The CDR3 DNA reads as TGTGCCAGCAGTTTACTCCCCCCCAGACAGGGAGGAAATCAGCCCCAGCATTTT. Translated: CASSLLPPRQGGNQPQHF.

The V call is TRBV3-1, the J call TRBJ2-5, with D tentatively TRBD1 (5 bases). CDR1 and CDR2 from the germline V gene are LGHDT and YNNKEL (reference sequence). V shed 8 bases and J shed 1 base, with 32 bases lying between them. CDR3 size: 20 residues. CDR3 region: CASLPSLHLATALLQETQYF. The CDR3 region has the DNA TGTGCCAGCCTCCCATCCTTACACTTGGCGACAGCGCTTCTCCAAGAGACCCAGTACTTC.

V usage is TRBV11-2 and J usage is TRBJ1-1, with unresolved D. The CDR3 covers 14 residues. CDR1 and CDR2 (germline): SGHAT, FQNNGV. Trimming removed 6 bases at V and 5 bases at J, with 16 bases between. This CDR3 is CASRKGTAGTEAFF. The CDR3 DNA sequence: TGTGCCAGCAGAAAGGGAACAGCAGGAACTGAAGCTTTCTTT.

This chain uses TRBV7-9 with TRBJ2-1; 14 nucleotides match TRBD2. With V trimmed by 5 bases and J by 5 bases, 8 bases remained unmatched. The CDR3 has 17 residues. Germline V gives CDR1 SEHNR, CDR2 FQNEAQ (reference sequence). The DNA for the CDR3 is TGTGCCAGCAGCCCTGGACTAGCGGGGGGTTTTCACAATGAGCAGTTCTTC. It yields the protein CASSPGLAGGFHNEQFF.

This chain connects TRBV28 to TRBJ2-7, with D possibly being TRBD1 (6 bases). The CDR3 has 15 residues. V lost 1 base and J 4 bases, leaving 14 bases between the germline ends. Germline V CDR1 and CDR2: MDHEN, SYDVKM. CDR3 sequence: CASSLYTGPSYEQYF. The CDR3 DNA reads TGTGCCAGCAGTTTATACACAGGGCCCTCGTACGAGCAGTACTTC.

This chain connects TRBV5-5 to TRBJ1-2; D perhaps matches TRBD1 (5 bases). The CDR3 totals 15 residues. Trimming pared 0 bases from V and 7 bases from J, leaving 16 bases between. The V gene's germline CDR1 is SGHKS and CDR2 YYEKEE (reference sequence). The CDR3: CASSLGGQGFLGYTF. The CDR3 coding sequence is TGTGCCAGCAGCTTGGGTGGCCAGGGCTTTCTTGGCTACACCTTC.

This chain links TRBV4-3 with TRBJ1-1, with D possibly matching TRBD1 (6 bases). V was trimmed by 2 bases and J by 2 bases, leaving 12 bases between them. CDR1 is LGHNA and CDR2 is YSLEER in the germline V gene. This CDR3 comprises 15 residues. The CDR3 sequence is CASSQPGQPNTEAFF. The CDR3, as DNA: TGCGCCAGCAGCCAACCAGGACAGCCAAACACTGAAGCTTTCTTT.

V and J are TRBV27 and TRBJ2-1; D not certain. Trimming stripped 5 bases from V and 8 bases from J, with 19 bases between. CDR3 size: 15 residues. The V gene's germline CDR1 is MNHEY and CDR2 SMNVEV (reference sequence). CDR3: CASSPGPGFFDEQFF. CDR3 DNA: TGTGCCAGCAGTCCCGGACCAGGCTTCTTCGATGAGCAGTTCTTC.

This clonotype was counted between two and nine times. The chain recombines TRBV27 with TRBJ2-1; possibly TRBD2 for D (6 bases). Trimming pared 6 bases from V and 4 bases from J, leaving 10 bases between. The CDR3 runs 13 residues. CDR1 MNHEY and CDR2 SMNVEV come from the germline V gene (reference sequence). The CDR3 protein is CASSPGTYNEQFF. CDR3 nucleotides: TGTGCCAGCAGCCCTGGGACTTACAATGAGCAGTTCTTC.

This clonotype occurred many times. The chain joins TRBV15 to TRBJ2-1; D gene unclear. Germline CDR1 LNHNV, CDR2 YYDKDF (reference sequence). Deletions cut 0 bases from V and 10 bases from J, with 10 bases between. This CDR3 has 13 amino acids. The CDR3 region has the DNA TGTGCCACCAGCAGAGATAATCAACGGGAGCAGTTCTTC. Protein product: CATSRDNQREQFF.

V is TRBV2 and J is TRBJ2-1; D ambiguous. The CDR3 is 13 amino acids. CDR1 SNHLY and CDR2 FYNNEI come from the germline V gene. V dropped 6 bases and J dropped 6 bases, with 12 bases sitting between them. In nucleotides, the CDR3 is TGTGCCAGCAGGGTTGATCTGCGCAATGAGCAGTTCTTC. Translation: CASRVDLRNEQFF.

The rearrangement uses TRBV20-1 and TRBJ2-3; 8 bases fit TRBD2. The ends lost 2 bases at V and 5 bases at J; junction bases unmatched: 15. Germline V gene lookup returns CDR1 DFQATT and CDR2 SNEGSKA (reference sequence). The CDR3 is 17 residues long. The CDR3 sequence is CSARTPGAGGVGDTQYF. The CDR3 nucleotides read TGCAGTGCTAGAACCCCGGGGGCGGGGGGAGTTGGAGATACGCAGTATTTT.

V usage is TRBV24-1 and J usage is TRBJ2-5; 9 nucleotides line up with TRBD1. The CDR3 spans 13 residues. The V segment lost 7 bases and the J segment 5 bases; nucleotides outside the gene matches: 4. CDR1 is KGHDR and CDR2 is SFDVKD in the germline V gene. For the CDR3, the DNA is TGTGCCACCAGCCGGGACAGGGCGGAGACCCAGTACTTC. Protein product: CATSRDRAETQYF.

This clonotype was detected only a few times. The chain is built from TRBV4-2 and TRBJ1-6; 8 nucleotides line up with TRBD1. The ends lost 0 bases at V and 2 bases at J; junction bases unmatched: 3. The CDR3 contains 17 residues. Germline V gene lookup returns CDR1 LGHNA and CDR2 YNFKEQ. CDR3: CASSQDWTGTYNSPLHF. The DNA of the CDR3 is TGTGCCAGCAGCCAAGATTGGACAGGGACCTATAATTCACCCCTCCACTTT.

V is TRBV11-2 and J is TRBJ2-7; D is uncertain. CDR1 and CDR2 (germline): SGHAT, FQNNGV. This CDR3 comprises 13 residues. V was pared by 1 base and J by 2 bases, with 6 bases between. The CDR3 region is CASSLAQAYEQYF. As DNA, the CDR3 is TGTGCCAGCAGCTTAGCGCAGGCCTACGAGCAGTACTTC.

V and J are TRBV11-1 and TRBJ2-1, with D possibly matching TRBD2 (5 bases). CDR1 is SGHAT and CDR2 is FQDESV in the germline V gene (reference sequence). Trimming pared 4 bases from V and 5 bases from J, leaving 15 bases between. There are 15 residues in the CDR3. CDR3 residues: CASSYGILMNNEQFF. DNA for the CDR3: TGTGCCAGCAGCTACGGGATTCTGATGAACAATGAGCAGTTCTTC.

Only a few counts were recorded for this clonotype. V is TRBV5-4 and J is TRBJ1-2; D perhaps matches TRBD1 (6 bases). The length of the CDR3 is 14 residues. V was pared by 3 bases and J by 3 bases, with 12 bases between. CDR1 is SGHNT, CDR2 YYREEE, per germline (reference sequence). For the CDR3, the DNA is TGTGCCAGCAGCTCCCCAGACAGGTACTATGGCTACACCTTC. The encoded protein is CASSSPDRYYGYTF.

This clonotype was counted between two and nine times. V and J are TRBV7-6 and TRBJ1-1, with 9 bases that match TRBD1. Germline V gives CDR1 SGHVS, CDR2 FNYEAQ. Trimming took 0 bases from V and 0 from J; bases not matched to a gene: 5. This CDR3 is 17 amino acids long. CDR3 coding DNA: TGTGCCAGCAGCTTAGCGGGACAGGGTGGGATGAACACTGAAGCTTTCTTT. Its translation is CASSLAGQGGMNTEAFF.

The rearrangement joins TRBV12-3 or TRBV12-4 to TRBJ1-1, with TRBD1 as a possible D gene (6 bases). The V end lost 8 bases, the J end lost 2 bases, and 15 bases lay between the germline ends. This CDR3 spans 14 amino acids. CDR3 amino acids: CASLRGASNTEAFF. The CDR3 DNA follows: TGTGCCAGCCTCCGGGGGGCATCAAACACTGAAGCTTTCTTT.

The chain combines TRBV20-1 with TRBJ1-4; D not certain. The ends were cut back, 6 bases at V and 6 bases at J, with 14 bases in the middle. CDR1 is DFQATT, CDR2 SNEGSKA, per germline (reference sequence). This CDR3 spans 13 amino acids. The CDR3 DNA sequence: TGCAGTGCCCGAAGAATTGGGGATGAAAAACTGTTTTTT. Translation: CSARRIGDEKLFF.